These 10 T cell receptor beta chains came from one sample sequenced in a study of T cell responses to AZD1222 COVID-19 vaccine. Assay: immunoSEQ multiplex PCR; the TCRdb copy retains only in-frame clones and omits some. Of roughly 86,000 clones listed, 85% are singletons. The sequenced sample was peripheral blood, obtained 28 days after the second AZD1222 dose. The receptor set was obtained from an adult who received the AZD1222 COVID-19 vaccine.

J is TRBJ1-5 and V is TRBV23-1; D is unresolved. TRBV23-1 is an ORF, and what it does is uncertain. The germline V and J ends were trimmed by 4 bases and 2 bases, with 18 bases remaining between them. The length of the CDR3 is 17 residues. CDR3 nucleotide sequence: TGCGCCAGCAGTCTAACGCCCGTCAGGAAGGGCAATCAGCCCCAGCATTTT. It specifies CASSLTPVRKGNQPQHF.

Only a few counts were recorded for this clone. This chain joins TRBV6-5 and TRBJ2-2, with TRBD2 matching 9 bases. The CDR3 sequence is 15 residues long. Germline CDR1 MNHEY, CDR2 SVGAGI. Trimming took 5 bases from V and 5 from J; bases not matched to a gene: 6. The CDR3 here is CASSLGLAMTGELFF. The CDR3 bases are TGTGCCAGCAGTCTGGGACTAGCTATGACCGGGGAGCTGTTTTTT.

V usage is TRBV5-1 and J usage is TRBJ1-1; the match to TRBD1 covers 8 bases. The V and J ends lost 2 bases and 5 bases, in that order; junction bases with no gene match: 5. The CDR3 spans 14 residues. Germline V lookup: CDR1 SGHRS, CDR2 YFSETQ. In DNA form, the CDR3 reads TGCGCCAGCAGCTTCGGGACAGGTGAAACTGAAGCTTTCTTT. Its translation: CASSFGTGETEAFF.

The chain has TRBV7-9 and TRBJ2-1, with D perhaps given as TRBD1 or TRBD2 (5 bases each). Trimming took 2 bases from V and 10 from J, leaving 12 bases between them. CDR1 is SEHNR and CDR2 is FQNEAQ in the germline V gene (reference sequence). The CDR3 length is 13 residues. CDR3 sequence: CASSLNVGDEQFF. DNA for the CDR3: TGTGCCAGCAGCTTAAATGTGGGGGACGAGCAGTTCTTC.

J is TRBJ2-5 and V is TRBV28; 7 positions match TRBD2. From germline, CDR1 is MDHEN and CDR2 SYDVKM. The J segment lost 6 bases and the V segment lost 11 bases, leaving 6 bases of the junction unmatched. The CDR3 has 11 residues. Here the CDR3 DNA reads TGTGCCTACGGGGAGGGGCAGACCCAGTACTTC. It encodes CAYGEGQTQYF.

The V and J genes are TRBV28 and TRBJ1-2; D perhaps matches TRBD1 (6 bases). CDR1 and CDR2 from the germline V gene are MDHEN and SYDVKM. The CDR3 runs 13 residues. Trimming stripped 4 bases from V and 4 bases from J, with 10 bases between. The CDR3 bases are TGTGCCAGCAGTTCAACAGGGTTCTATGGCTACACCTTC. Amino acid sequence: CASSSTGFYGYTF.

The chain joins TRBV6-5 to TRBJ1-2, with D possibly TRBD1 on 5 matching bases. V dropped 5 bases and J dropped 0 bases, with 10 bases sitting between them. Looked up from germline, CDR1 is MNHEY and CDR2 is SVGAGI. The CDR3 loop spans 14 amino acids. CDR3 sequence reads: CASSPDRTNYGYTF. The CDR3 nucleotides are TGTGCCAGCAGTCCCGACAGAACTAACTATGGCTACACCTTC.

This chain joins TRBV19 and TRBJ1-1, with TRBD1 as a possible D gene (5 bases). CDR3 length: 13 amino acids. CDR1 is LNHDA, CDR2 SQIVND, per germline (reference sequence). V shed 6 bases and J shed 6 bases, with 14 bases lying between them. The CDR3 sequence is CASRGQALPEAFF. The CDR3 region has the DNA TGTGCCAGTAGGGGGCAGGCCCTCCCTGAAGCTTTCTTT. The full variable domain, rest sourced from reference TRBV19 and TRBJ1-1, is DGGITQSPKYLFRKEGQNVTLSCEQNLNHDAMYWYRQDPGQGLRLIYYSQIVNDFQKGDIAEGYSVSREKKESFPLTVTSAQKNPTAFYLCASRGQALPEAFFGQGTRLTVV.

V usage is TRBV2 and J usage is TRBJ1-3; D might be TRBD1 (5 bases). The germline gives CDR1 SNHLY, CDR2 FYNNEI. Trimming took off 4 bases at V and 3 bases at J, with 10 bases between the two ends. This CDR3 is 14 amino acids long. The CDR3 reads CASSAGTYGNTIYF. Written as DNA, the CDR3 is TGTGCCAGCAGTGCCGGGACGTATGGAAACACCATATATTTT.

The chain has TRBV10-1 and TRBJ2-7; 11 positions match TRBD2. This CDR3 contains 15 residues. CDR1 WNHNN and CDR2 SYGVQD come from the germline V gene (reference sequence). Trimming cost V 8 bases and J 5 bases; bases outside gene matches: 11. DNA of the CDR3: TGCGCCAGCTCTAAATTAGCGGGAGGGCCCCACGAGCAGTACTTC. Its protein product is CASSKLAGGPHEQYF.